This T cell receptor beta chain was documented in a study of naive and memory T cell subsets. General study results and limits: Findings for naive and memory subsets could not be checked against ground truth. Each distinct alpha or beta sequence counts as one clonotype. From naive to CM, EM and EMRA, diversity decreased and Gini increased.

V lost 7 bases and J 2 bases, leaving 14 bases between the germline ends. Germline lookup yields CDR1 SQVTM and CDR2 ANQGSEA. The CDR3 totals 14 residues. After CD4 positive bead selection, the CD4-negative fraction gave CD8 T cells. Worth noting for this clonotype: Its antigen is currently unknown.

An equimolar mix of two oligonucleotides served as the beta constant-region primer for TRBC1 and TRBC2. MiXCR was run by TCRdb on the UMI-ligation and nested PCR reads, yielding one entry per CDR3 protein. The table includes 120,000 to 150,000 distinct CDR3 sequences, approximately 15% detected once. Sequencing used naive CD4+ T cells from blood. The rearrangement joins TRBV29-1 to TRBJ2-2; D uncertain. This TCR derives from a human donor in good health. CDR3 loop: CSAISVANTGELFF. For the CDR3, the DNA is TGCAGCGCGATCTCGGTGGCCAACACCGGGGAGCTGTTTTTT.